This TCR beta chain was captured in a study of T cells in Graves' hyperthyroidism and ophthalmopathy (dated by TCRdb to the late 2010s). For the study in its entirety: Peripheral blood was sampled at the time of initial diagnosis, prior to any treatment. The approximately 100 discovery patients were randomly split 7:3 into training and test sets. Thyroid tissue and blood T-cell repertoires from several Graves' hyperthyroidism patients were also compared in the study. The paper describes TCR Vbeta CDR3 sequencing of roughly 130 peripheral blood samples, made up of about 40 ophthalmopathy patients, around 78 hyperthyroidism patients and some 17 progressor patients. TCR V-J signatures able to tell the groups apart were searched for in a discovery cohort of about a hundred patients, of whom 43 had Graves' ophthalmopathy and around 56 had stable Graves' hyperthyroidism. Whether ophthalmopathy could be predicted prospectively was tested in an independent validation cohort made up of 18 hyperthyroidism patients plus 17 patients who later progressed to ophthalmopathy. Following sampling, methimazole starting at 30 mg daily was given to hyperthyroidism patients, and high-dose intravenous methylprednisolone was given to ophthalmopathy patients. General conclusions and limits of the study: Blood samples also contained most of the expanded thyroid clonotypes (frequency above 0.001), which suggests that blood repertoires may reflect thyroid immune responses. In cross-validation, a model built on a 13 V-J signature told ophthalmopathy apart from stable hyperthyroidism with 85% to 90% sensitivity and approximately 81% specificity, and in testing the same model reached 80%/75%. In validation, progression to ophthalmopathy was predicted by the model with 65% to 71% sensitivity and just over 72% specificity, a median of roughly six months before onset. Sample size was not statistically predetermined, and investigators were not blinded to group allocation.

TCR beta CDR3 regions were amplified from RNA transcripts. The first round of RT-PCR for the TCR CDR3 was performed with the HTBI primer set and the Qiagen OneStep RT-PCR kit. Libraries were constructed in a second round of multiplex PCR, after which size selection and purification were carried out. Libraries were sequenced paired-end with 100 bp reads on an Illumina HiSeq2000. In the original analysis: Raw data were processed with SOAPnuke, discarding reads with adapters, uncalled bases, mean Phred below 15, or no exact constant-primer or identifier match. High-quality paired reads were merged with COPE v1.2.5, and unique nucleotide sequences were defined as clonotypes. Clonotypes were aligned to IMGT TRBV, TRBD and TRBJ reference segments using MiTCR v1.1. Analysis was restricted to V-J combinations with a frequency above 0.0001, which covered just over 98% of repertoires. A TCS score was defined as the ratio of F50 (clonal expansion) to E x V (chaos), with BLOSUM62-based TCRdist applied between CDR3 peptides within each V-J. Welch's t-statistics and random forest reduced roughly 540 V-J features to some 14, which were used in a naive Bayes classifier (R e1071). TCRdb reran the public reads through fastp at Q25 and MiXCR, keeping productive beta chains. Entries that share a CDR3 protein sequence are merged under the most common genes and DNA. The V and J calls and clone size are TCRdb's, not the authors'. The table for this sample lists 600,000 to 850,000 distinct CDR3 sequences; around 20% of them were counted only once. Approximately 15% of the sample is held by the ten biggest clonotypes.

The hyperthyroidism patients were between 18 and 65 years old and newly diagnosed, with a disease duration of less than 2 months. Any patient with an uncontrolled infection, another autoimmune disease, pregnancy or lactation was excluded. Diagnoses relied on clinical symptoms, serum thyroxine and TRAb, thyroid ultrasound and orbital computed tomography. Blood from progressor patients was collected at the time of first diagnosis with hyperthyroidism, before any ophthalmopathy symptoms had appeared. PBMCs were isolated from 8 to 10 ml of fresh peripheral blood by Ficoll-Paque density gradient centrifugation. Progressor patients were initially diagnosed with Graves' hyperthyroidism and developed ophthalmopathy during follow-up. Total RNA was extracted with Trizol reagent, and quality was checked on an Agilent 2100 Bioanalyzer. The germline V gene (reference sequence) sets CDR1 to DFQATT and CDR2 to SNEGSKA. Trimming accounts for 6 bases at V and 8 bases at J, while the number of junction bases matched to no gene is 14. The CDR3 spans 15 residues, from the cysteine through the phenylalanine. Only the CDR3 portion is preserved as DNA: 45 bases, with reading frame beginning at the first base.

Points on this clonotype: This clone's antigen is unknown. Within one base of it there is no much larger clone, and no base qualities were kept.

This clonotype was sampled from a woman between 50 and 59 years old with Graves' hyperthyroidism that later progressed to Graves' ophthalmopathy. The chain is made from TRBV20-1 and TRBJ2-4, with TRBD2 matching 9 junction bases. Sequencing was performed on blood. The CDR3 corresponds to CSARSLAGNGDIQYF. In nucleotide form, the sequence is TGCAGTGCCAGATCTCTAGCGGGGAACGGAGACATTCAGTACTTC.